This T cell receptor beta chain derives from a study of cytomegalovirus exposure and HLA in healthy donors. Study-level findings and limits: In vitro testing confirmed three CMV-associated chains as specific for CMV antigens. It was reported that the classifier diagnosed cytomegalovirus status with high specificity and sensitivity in both the original and validation cohorts. Most TCR sequences were seen very rarely across donors, but some public TCRs occurred in many.

Remarks on this clone: Antigen: not known.

Sequencing was performed with immunoSEQ multiplex PCR; in TCRdb, only in-frame clones are kept and a portion is missing. Seen here are about 73,000 clones, approximately 95% observed once, and the top ten hold 3% to 4%. The CDR3 is made up of 13 amino acids. V lost 0 bases, J lost 4 bases, and 6 bases lay in between. CDR1 is MGHRA, CDR2 YSYEKL, per germline. The receptor was derived from a man aged 18 to 29 in good health and CMV-seronegative. The sequenced material came from PBMCs. The gene calls are TRBV4-1 and TRBJ2-5, with D unclear. CDR3 in amino acids: CASSQESRETQYF. The CDR3, as DNA: TGCGCCAGCAGCCAAGAGAGCCGAGAGACCCAGTACTTC.